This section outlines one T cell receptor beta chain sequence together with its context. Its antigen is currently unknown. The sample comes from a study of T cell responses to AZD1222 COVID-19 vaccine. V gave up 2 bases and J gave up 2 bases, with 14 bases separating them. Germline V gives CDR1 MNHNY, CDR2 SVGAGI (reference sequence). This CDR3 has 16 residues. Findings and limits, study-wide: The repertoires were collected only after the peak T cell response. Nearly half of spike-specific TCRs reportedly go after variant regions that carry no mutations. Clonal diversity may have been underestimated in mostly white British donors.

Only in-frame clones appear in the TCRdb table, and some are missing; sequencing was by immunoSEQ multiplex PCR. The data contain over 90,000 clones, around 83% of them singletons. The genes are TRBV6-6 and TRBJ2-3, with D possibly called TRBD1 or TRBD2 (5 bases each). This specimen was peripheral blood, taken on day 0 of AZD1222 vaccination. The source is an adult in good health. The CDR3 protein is CASSYPARDPTDTQYF. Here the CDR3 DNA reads TGTGCCAGCAGTTACCCCGCCCGGGACCCCACAGATACGCAGTATTTT.